This T cell receptor (beta chain) was identified during a study of cytomegalovirus exposure and HLA in healthy donors. About the research overall: Within an early data release were 85 million or so unique TCRs drawn from HLA-typed donors. Study-level points and caveats: About 90% or about 30% of the time was how often most TCR beta V segments were productive, according to an earlier analysis.

V trimming: 5 bases; J trimming: 6 bases; junction bases outside the gene matches: 7. CDR3 size: 14 residues. Germline values: CDR1 GTSNPN, CDR2 SVGIG (reference sequence). Remarks on this clone: Its specificity is unknown.

Amplification used 60 Vbeta primers and 13 Jbeta primers. Assay used: immunoSEQ multiplex PCR; TCRdb lists only in-frame clones, some missing. The sample lists about 170,000 clones; roughly 85% were seen once. The material sequenced was PBMCs. This sequence was found in a boy aged 2 to 9 in good health and CMV-seronegative. The chain has TRBV30 and TRBJ1-5; 10 bases are shared with TRBD1. This CDR3 is CAWGRQGASQPQHF. CDR3 in DNA: TGTGCCTGGGGGCGACAGGGGGCGAGTCAGCCCCAGCATTTT.